A single sample is the source of the 18 T cell receptor beta chains below, sequenced in a study of ipilimumab plus nivolumab after autologous stem cell transplantation. The repertoire was sequenced with immunoSEQ multiplex PCR; TCRdb's copy has only in-frame clones and lacks some. The table lists fewer than 30,000 clones, 86% of them singletons. This material consisted of PBMCs, taken in a trial of ipilimumab plus nivolumab as post-transplant consolidation. All receptors come from a male donor with diffuse large B-cell lymphoma.

The J gene is TRBJ2-7, the V gene TRBV28; tentatively, D is TRBD1 (5 bases). Germline CDR1 MDHEN, CDR2 SYDVKM. The CDR3 is 15 amino acids. Trimming cost V 2 bases and J 5 bases, with 16 bases left between them. The CDR3 DNA follows: TGTGCCAGCAGTTTAGGGCCAGGGCGAGTCAACGAGCAGTACTTC. Translated: CASSLGPGRVNEQYF.

Relative to its sample, this clone is medium-sized. The rearrangement joins TRBV27 to TRBJ2-7; the D is unclear. V was trimmed by 4 bases and J by 5 bases, leaving 9 bases between them. Germline V gene data show CDR1 as MNHEY and CDR2 as SMNVEV (reference sequence). The CDR3 is made up of 12 amino acids. CDR3 protein: CASSSLAHEQYF. The CDR3 DNA is TGTGCCAGCAGTTCCCTCGCCCACGAGCAGTACTTC.

The gene calls are TRBV7-2 and TRBJ2-2; no firm D call. This CDR3 region has 14 residues. The germline V and J ends were trimmed by 3 bases and 4 bases, with 9 bases remaining between them. Germline V lookup: CDR1 SGHTA, CDR2 FQGNSA. CDR3 amino acids: CASSLQVLTGELFF. The CDR3 coding sequence is TGTGCCAGCAGCTTGCAGGTACTCACCGGGGAGCTGTTTTTT.

This clone was seen just once. The J gene is TRBJ1-2, the V gene TRBV10-3; TRBD1 agrees at 7 bases. The CDR3 extends over 15 amino acids. V shed 3 bases and J 2 bases; nucleotides not matched to a gene: 6. Germline lookup yields CDR1 ENHRY and CDR2 SYGVKD. The DNA of the CDR3 is TGTGCCATCAGTGATTCGGGGACAGAGAACTATGGCTACACCTTC. It encodes CAISDSGTENYGYTF.

This chain joins TRBV29-1 and TRBJ1-2, with 7 bases aligning to TRBD1. After removal of 7 bases from V and 2 bases from J, the junction contained 7 bases not matched to a gene. In germline, CDR1 is SQVTM, CDR2 ANQGSEA. The CDR3 totals 13 residues. The CDR3 sequence is CSAILQGNYGYTF. CDR3 nucleotide sequence: TGCAGCGCCATACTACAGGGGAACTATGGCTACACCTTC.

The V gene is TRBV6-6, the J gene TRBJ2-2, with 10 bases identical to TRBD2. This CDR3 is built from 14 residues. Germline trimming cut 10 bases from V and 5 bases from J; bases unmatched to any gene: 7. The germline CDR1 and CDR2 sequences are MNHNY and SVGAGI (reference sequence). The CDR3 is CAIRAGGRTGELFF. CDR3 nucleotide sequence: TGTGCCATTCGAGCGGGGGGGAGGACCGGGGAGCTGTTTTTT.

The V gene is TRBV2, the J gene TRBJ2-7, with D tentatively TRBD1 (7 bases). The CDR3 length is 13 residues. Germline values: CDR1 SNHLY, CDR2 FYNNEI. Trimming took 11 bases from V and 2 from J, leaving 16 bases between them. The CDR3: CAGAGQGAYEQYF. CDR3 DNA: TGTGCCGGCGCGGGGCAGGGGGCCTACGAGCAGTACTTC.

This rearrangement joins TRBV29-1 to TRBJ2-7, with 9 bases lining up with TRBD2. This CDR3 has 14 amino acids. Germline lookup yields CDR1 SQVTM and CDR2 ANQGSEA. Germline trimming cut 3 bases from V and 0 bases from J; bases unmatched to any gene: 3. CDR3 nucleotides: TGCAGCGTTGATCCTAGCGGGGACTCCTACGAGCAGTACTTC. This gives the protein CSVDPSGDSYEQYF.

This clone is a singleton in its sample. The J gene is TRBJ2-2, the V gene TRBV10-1; a weak D match, TRBD1 (5 bases). The germline V gene encodes CDR1 WNHNN and CDR2 SYGVQD (reference sequence). Trimming left V 6 bases short and J 5 bases short, with 10 bases between. This CDR3 has 13 residues. CDR3 in amino acids: CASSFDRTGELFF. The CDR3 nucleotides read TGCGCCAGCAGCTTCGACAGAACCGGGGAGCTGTTTTTT.

The chain recombines TRBV30 with TRBJ2-7, with a tentative D call TRBD1 (6 bases). Trimming took 4 bases from V and 3 from J, leaving 13 bases between them. CDR3 length: 13 residues. Per germline, CDR1 GTSNPN and CDR2 SVGIG (reference sequence). This CDR3 reads CAWMTGPHYEQYF. The CDR3 nucleotides read TGTGCCTGGATGACAGGACCCCACTACGAGCAGTACTTC.

The CDR3 spells CASSLRSLAGGDTQYF. CDR3 DNA sequence: TGTGCCAGCAGCTTACGGAGCCTAGCAGGAGGAGATACGCAGTATTTT. The V gene is TRBV11-2, the J gene TRBJ2-3; D perhaps matches TRBD2 (5 bases). The CDR3 spans 16 residues. Trimming shortened V by 2 bases and J by 5 bases, and 17 bases separated the two germline ends. CDR1 and CDR2 from the germline V gene are SGHAT and FQNNGV. Together with reference TRBV11-2 and TRBJ2-3, the CDR3 gives the full variable domain: EAGVAQSPRYKIIEKRQSVAFWCNPISGHATLYWYQQILGQGPKLLIQFQNNGVVDDSQLPKDRFSAERLKGVDSTLKIQPAKLEDSAVYLCASSLRSLAGGDTQYFGPGTRLTVL.

This chain joins TRBV6-1 and TRBJ1-2, with TRBD1 identical over 9 bases. The V and J ends lost 4 bases and 3 bases, in that order; junction bases with no gene match: 9. The CDR3 has 16 residues. Per the germline V gene, CDR1 is MNHNS and CDR2 is SASEGT. In nucleotides, the CDR3 is TGTGCCAGCAGTGCCGTCACCGGGACAGGGTACTATGGCTACACCTTC. It codes for CASSAVTGTGYYGYTF.

The V call is TRBV5-6, the J call TRBJ2-1, with 14 bases aligning to TRBD2. The CDR3 sequence is 18 residues long. V shed 4 bases and J 0 bases; nucleotides not matched to a gene: 6. Germline assignment: CDR1 SGHDT and CDR2 YYEEEE. The CDR3 sequence is CASSIPGLAGDSYNEQFF. CDR3 DNA: TGTGCCAGCAGCATCCCGGGACTAGCGGGGGACTCCTACAATGAGCAGTTCTTC.

This chain joins TRBV4-1 and TRBJ2-1; D ambiguous. CDR1 is MGHRA, CDR2 YSYEKL, per germline. Trimming cost V 2 bases and J 0 bases, with 8 bases left between them. The CDR3 is 15 amino acids. The CDR3 bases are TGCGCCAGCAGCCAACTACAGAGCTCCTACAATGAGCAGTTCTTC. Translation gives CASSQLQSSYNEQFF.

The V call is TRBV18, the J call TRBJ1-4; D may be TRBD1 (6 bases). V was clipped by 5 bases and J by 4 bases, with 14 bases between them. There are 15 residues in the CDR3. Germline assignment: CDR1 KGHSH and CDR2 LQKENI. The CDR3 nucleotides are TGTGCCAGCTCATCCGGACAGCTACTTAATGAAAAACTGTTTTTT. Encoded protein: CASSSGQLLNEKLFF.

The chain joins TRBV5-1 to TRBJ2-1; 10 bases are shared with TRBD2. CDR1 is SGHRS and CDR2 is YFSETQ in the germline V gene. V lost 3 bases to trimming and J lost 0 bases; unmatched junction nucleotides: 9. The length of the CDR3 is 18 residues. CDR3 nucleotide sequence: TGCGCCAGCAGCTCGGTTCTAGCGGGGGTTATCTCCTACAATGAGCAGTTCTTC. Its translation: CASSSVLAGVISYNEQFF.

By share, this clone counts as medium-sized. V gene TRBV2 combines with J gene TRBJ2-1; D perhaps matches TRBD2 (5 bases). Per germline, CDR1 SNHLY and CDR2 FYNNEI. The CDR3 covers 15 residues. V lost 6 bases and J lost 2, with 14 bases in between. The CDR3 DNA reads as TGTGCCAGCAGCGCGGGCCTCGAGGCCTACAATGAGCAGTTCTTC. It yields the protein CASSAGLEAYNEQFF. Looking up the rest from reference TRBV2 and TRBJ2-1 gives the full variable domain: EPEVTQTPSHQVTQMGQEVILRCVPISNHLYFYWYRQILGQKVEFLVSFYNNEISEKSEIFDDQFSVERPDGSNFTLKIRSTKLEDSAMYFCASSAGLEAYNEQFFGPGTRLTVL.

This chain joins TRBV19 and TRBJ2-6, with no clear D. V lost 7 bases and J 2 bases, leaving 12 bases between the germline ends. The CDR3 is made up of 15 amino acids. CDR1 and CDR2 (germline): LNHDA, SQIVND (reference sequence). The CDR3 bases are TGTGCCAGTAATCCGGGTCGGACTGGGGCCAACGTCCTGACTTTC. This translates into CASNPGRTGANVLTF.